The 24 T cell receptor beta chains reported below all come from one sample, sequenced in a study of metastatic and nonmetastatic thyroid tumors. Using MiXCR, TCRdb reanalyzed the PCR reads. The repertoire consists of 30,000 to 40,000 clones, with approximately 16% occurring once and the leading ten covering about 20%. Until they underwent thyroid surgery, no patient had received any treatment. Input material: blood. These receptors were obtained from a male donor with papillary thyroid cancer or a benign thyroid nodule (not recorded which). Some clones in this sample may be carry-over from other donors' samples.

This clone occurred many times. The V and J genes are TRBV19 and TRBJ1-1, with 8 bases matching TRBD1. There are 14 residues in the CDR3. CDR1 is LNHDA and CDR2 is SQIVND in the germline V gene (reference sequence). Germline trimming cut 6 bases from V and 1 base from J; bases unmatched to any gene: 4. In DNA, the CDR3 is TGTGCCAGTAGCCAGGGACAGGCGAACACTGAAGCTTTCTTT. This sequence encodes CASSQGQANTEAFF.

This chain links TRBV28 with TRBJ2-2, with 11 bases aligning to TRBD1. CDR3 size: 15 residues. Germline values: CDR1 MDHEN, CDR2 SYDVKM. With V trimmed by 4 bases and J by 7 bases, 5 bases remained unmatched. As DNA, the CDR3 is TGTGCCAGCAGTTCTGGACAGGGGGCAGACGGGGAGCTGTTTTTT. Residues: CASSSGQGADGELFF.

This clone was observed a few times. Mismatch with germline at one junction end may stem from a read error. The chain carries TRBV6-2 or TRBV6-3 and TRBJ2-2; 8 bases are shared with TRBD2. The germline gives CDR1 MNHEY, CDR2 SVGEGT. CDR3 size: 16 residues. The DNA of the CDR3 is TGTGCCGGCAGTTACATAACTAGCGGCCCCGCCGGGGAGCTGTTTTTT. Translation gives CAGSYITSGPAGELFF.

The sample holds many counts of this clone. The chain is built from TRBV11-2 and TRBJ2-1, with 7 positions matching TRBD2. The germline gives CDR1 SGHAT, CDR2 FQNNGV. Trimming took 7 bases from V and 2 from J; bases not matched to a gene: 11. The CDR3 has 16 amino acids. The CDR3 loop is CASTPIPGLTYNEQFF. In DNA form, the CDR3 reads TGTGCCAGCACCCCAATTCCGGGACTAACCTACAATGAGCAGTTCTTC.

This clone was seen only a few times. This rearrangement joins TRBV28 to TRBJ1-2, with no clear D. This CDR3 region has 14 residues. V gave up 7 bases and J gave up 1 base, with 13 bases separating them. Germline assignment: CDR1 MDHEN and CDR2 SYDVKM. The chain's CDR3 is CASTPDWDNYGYTF. The CDR3 coding sequence is TGTGCCAGCACCCCCGATTGGGATAACTATGGCTACACCTTC.

This clone has ten or more counts. V gene TRBV6-1 combines with J gene TRBJ2-1; no clear D gene. Germline V gives CDR1 MNHNS, CDR2 SASEGT. V lost 0 bases to trimming and J lost 0 bases, with 9 bases between them. This CDR3 has 16 amino acids. CDR3 DNA sequence: TGTGCCAGCAGTGAAGCCCCCGGACGCTCCTACAATGAGCAGTTCTTC. Translation gives CASSEAPGRSYNEQFF.

This clone has at least ten counts. The chain couples TRBV11-2 to TRBJ2-7, with 9 bases matching TRBD1. The germline V gene encodes CDR1 SGHAT and CDR2 FQNNGV. The V segment lost 2 bases and the J segment 6 bases; nucleotides outside the gene matches: 8. The CDR3 runs 15 residues. CDR3 sequence: CASSLSRDRVLEQYF. The CDR3 region has the DNA TGTGCCAGCAGCTTATCACGGGACAGGGTTCTCGAGCAGTACTTC.

Within the sample, this clone is medium-sized. The V call is TRBV6-2 or TRBV6-3, the J call TRBJ2-7; a possible D gene is TRBD1 (5 bases). The germline gives CDR1 MNHEY, CDR2 SVGEGT. This CDR3 is 15 amino acids long. V was pared by 1 base and J by 6 bases, with 16 bases between. CDR3 bases: TGTGCCAGCAGTTACTTAATAACAGGTCTCTCCGAGCAGTACTTC. It translates to CASSYLITGLSEQYF.

This clone was detected many times. This chain links TRBV18 with TRBJ2-7, with a weak D call TRBD2 (6 bases). Germline V gene lookup returns CDR1 KGHSH and CDR2 LQKENI. The CDR3 has 14 amino acids. V lost 3 bases, J lost 6 bases, and 15 bases lay in between. For the CDR3, the DNA is TGTGCCAGCTCACCCCGGGGCGGGAATGGCGAGCAGTACTTC. Translated: CASSPRGGNGEQYF.

This clone was picked up many times. J is TRBJ2-3 and V is TRBV29-1, with D possibly TRBD2 on 5 matching bases. Germline CDR1 reads SQVTM; CDR2 reads ANQGSEA. Between the trimmed V and J ends, which lost 4 bases and 6 bases, there was a span of 11 bases. CDR3 length: 12 amino acids. The CDR3 loop reads CSVAGLSDTQYF. In DNA form, the CDR3 reads TGCAGCGTTGCTGGACTGTCCGATACGCAGTATTTT.

This clone was seen repeatedly, ten times or more. The chain links TRBV7-9 to TRBJ2-7; 10 bases match TRBD1. The CDR3 extends over 14 amino acids. The germline V gene has CDR1 SEHNR and CDR2 FQNEAQ (reference sequence). The V segment lost 7 bases and the J segment 5 bases; nucleotides outside the gene matches: 8. The CDR3 bases are TGTGCCAGCACCCGACTGGGACAGGGGAACGAGCAGTACTTC. Protein: CASTRLGQGNEQYF. Variable domain in full (rest from reference TRBV7-9 and TRBJ2-7): DTGVSQNPRHKITKRGQNVTFRCDPISEHNRLYWYRQTLGQGPEFLTYFQNEAQLEKSRLLSDRFSAERPKGSFSTLEIQRTEQGDSAMYLCASTRLGQGNEQYFGPGTRLTVT.

A remark on this clone: A single base separates this from a much larger clone, so it may be a read error. The chain links TRBV11-2 to TRBJ2-3; TRBD2 matches 8 bases. The CDR3 has 17 amino acids. Germline V lookup: CDR1 SGHAT, CDR2 FQNNGV. The DNA of the CDR3 is TGTGCCAGCAGCAACGGGGGGGTGGTAGGACCGGTAATATCTCGGCATTTT. Its protein product is CASSNGGVVGPVISRHF. The full variable domain, rest sourced from reference TRBV11-2 and TRBJ2-3, is EAGVAQSPRYKIIEKRQSVAFWCNPISGHATLYWYQQILGQGPKLLIQFQNNGVVDDSQLPKDRFSAERLKGVDSTLKIQPAKLEDSAVYLCASSNGGVVGPVISRHFGPGTRLTVL.

At least ten counts were recorded for this clone. A read error may account for a junction end that differs from germline. The chain combines TRBV20-1 with TRBJ2-7; TRBD1 matches 7 bases. The germline V gene has CDR1 DFQATT and CDR2 SNEGSKA (reference sequence). CDR3 length: 12 residues. The CDR3 loop is CSARGAGDSSFF. DNA for the CDR3: TGCAGTGCTAGAGGGGCCGGGGACAGTTCTTTCTTC.

This clone was seen repeatedly, ten times or more. This sequence joins TRBV7-9 and TRBJ2-7; D is possibly TRBD2 (6 bases). Germline assignment: CDR1 SEHNR and CDR2 FQNEAQ (reference sequence). V lost 5 bases and J lost 0, with 14 bases in between. The CDR3 is 15 amino acids. This CDR3 is CASSRSLGGSYEQYF. The CDR3 coding sequence is TGTGCCAGCAGCAGGTCCCTCGGGGGCTCCTACGAGCAGTACTTC.

V is TRBV7-2 and J is TRBJ2-7; no firm D call. The CDR3 covers 14 residues. Germline CDR1 is SGHTA and CDR2 is FQGNSA. Trimming shortened V by 4 bases and J by 3 bases, and 13 bases separated the two germline ends. The CDR3 DNA reads TGTGCCAGCAGCTGGACCGACGGTTACTACGAGCAGTACTTC. As protein: CASSWTDGYYEQYF.

The chain employs TRBV20-1 and TRBJ1-2; TRBD1 agrees at 8 bases. The J segment lost 4 bases and the V segment lost 4 bases, leaving 8 bases of the junction unmatched. Germline loops: CDR1 DFQATT, CDR2 SNEGSKA (reference sequence). The CDR3 sequence is 14 residues long. Here the CDR3 reads CSAIGQGGGYGYTF. The DNA for the CDR3 is TGCAGTGCTATCGGACAGGGAGGTGGCTATGGCTACACCTTC.

This clone occurred many times. J is TRBJ2-2 and V is TRBV19; D is undetermined. CDR3 size: 16 residues. The germline gives CDR1 LNHDA, CDR2 SQIVND (reference sequence). Trimming removed 5 bases from V and 2 bases from J, with 15 bases in between. As DNA, the CDR3 is TGTGCCAGTAGTGATTTGGTGCGTCTAAACACCGGGGAGCTGTTTTTT. Translated: CASSDLVRLNTGELFF.

This clone was seen ten or more times. This chain uses TRBV6-1 with TRBJ1-1, with D perhaps matching TRBD1 (5 bases). From germline, CDR1 is MNHNS and CDR2 SASEGT. Trimming took off 10 bases at V and 0 bases at J, with 12 bases between the two ends. The CDR3 runs to 13 residues. The CDR3 loop reads CATWGGVNTEAFF. CDR3 nucleotides: TGTGCCACATGGGGGGGGGTGAACACTGAAGCTTTCTTT.

This clone was recorded many times. This chain uses TRBV30 with TRBJ1-1; 7 positions match TRBD1. The junction had 8 bases not matched to a gene; V was cut back by 4 bases and J by 0 bases. The CDR3 runs 15 residues. The V gene's germline CDR1 is GTSNPN and CDR2 SVGIG (reference sequence). The CDR3 spells CAWNSDRAMNTEAFF. The CDR3 DNA follows: TGTGCCTGGAACTCCGACAGGGCAATGAACACTGAAGCTTTCTTT.

This sequence joins TRBV7-8 and TRBJ2-2; possibly TRBD2 for D (6 bases). The germline gives CDR1 SGHVS, CDR2 FQNEAQ. V dropped 5 bases and J dropped 3 bases, with 16 bases sitting between them. The CDR3 runs to 16 residues. This chain's CDR3 is CASSHPGGEDTGELFF. The DNA of the CDR3 is TGTGCCAGCAGCCACCCCGGGGGAGAGGACACCGGGGAGCTGTTTTTT.

This clone has a count of ten or more. The V gene is TRBV4-2, the J gene TRBJ2-1; the match to TRBD2 covers 7 bases. This CDR3 has 17 residues. Trimming at V came to 1 base and at J to 2 bases, leaving 8 bases not matched to a gene. The germline gives CDR1 LGHNA, CDR2 YNFKEQ. CDR3 coding DNA: TGTGCCAGCAGCCAAGGTCTGGCGGGAGCCCCCTACAATGAGCAGTTCTTC. It codes for CASSQGLAGAPYNEQFF.

This clone came up many times. The chain couples TRBV3-1 to TRBJ2-5, with 8 nucleotides matching TRBD1. With V trimmed by 4 bases and J by 2 bases, 6 bases remained unmatched. The CDR3 consists of 15 residues. Germline V gene sequence: CDR1 LGHDT, CDR2 YNNKEL (reference sequence). The CDR3 DNA reads as TGTGCCAGCAGCCGGACAGGGACCTTTCAAGAGACCCAGTACTTC. Translating it yields CASSRTGTFQETQYF.

In this sample, this clone turned up many times. This rearrangement joins TRBV11-3 to TRBJ2-2; 10 nucleotides agree with TRBD1. V trimming: 7 bases; J trimming: 4 bases; junction bases outside the gene matches: 12. Germline lookup yields CDR1 SGHNT and CDR2 YENEEA. The CDR3 spans 17 residues. This CDR3 is CASTLGDRGRGTGELFF. In DNA, the CDR3 is TGTGCCAGCACCTTGGGAGACAGGGGGCGCGGCACCGGGGAGCTGTTTTTT. The variable domain in full, with the rest retrieved from reference TRBV11-3 and TRBJ2-2, is EAGVVQSPRYKIIEKKQPVAFWCNPISGHNTLYWYLQNLGQGPELLIRYENEEAVDDSQLPKDRFSAERLKGVDSTLKIQPAELGDSAVYLCASTLGDRGRGTGELFFGEGSRLTVL.

This clone was recorded many times. CDR3 loop: CASSSTLGGAPGYTF. CDR3 in DNA: TGTGCCAGCAGTTCAACCCTCGGGGGCGCGCCTGGCTACACCTTC. The chain recombines TRBV6-2 or TRBV6-3 with TRBJ1-2, with D possibly matching TRBD1 (6 bases). With 4 bases removed from V and 7 bases from J, the gap between germline ends came to 19 bases. The CDR3 runs to 15 residues. From germline, CDR1 is MNHEY and CDR2 SVGEGT.